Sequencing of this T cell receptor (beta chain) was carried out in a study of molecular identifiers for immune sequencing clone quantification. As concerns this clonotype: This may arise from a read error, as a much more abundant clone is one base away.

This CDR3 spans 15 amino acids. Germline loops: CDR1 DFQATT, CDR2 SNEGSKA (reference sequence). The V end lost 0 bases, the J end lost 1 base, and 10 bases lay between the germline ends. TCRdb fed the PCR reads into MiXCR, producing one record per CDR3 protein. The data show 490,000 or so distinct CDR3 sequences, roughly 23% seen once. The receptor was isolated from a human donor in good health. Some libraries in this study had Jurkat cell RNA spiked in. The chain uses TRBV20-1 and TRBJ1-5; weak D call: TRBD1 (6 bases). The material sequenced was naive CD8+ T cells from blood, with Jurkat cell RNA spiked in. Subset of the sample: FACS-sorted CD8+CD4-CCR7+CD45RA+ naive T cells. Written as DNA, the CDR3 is TGCAGTGCTAGAGATGGGGGGGCCAGCAATCAGCCCCAGCATTTT. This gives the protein CSARDGGASNQPQHF.